This T cell receptor (beta chain) was sequenced during a study of graft-versus-host responses after intestinal transplantation. Study information: Tacrolimus plus steroids were given to all recipients for approximately 3 years, preceded by anti-thymocyte globulin induction.

Sequenced by immunoSEQ multiplex PCR; TCRdb stores in-frame clones only, minus some. The sample shows tens of thousands of clones, 90% to 95% of them seen only once. Deletions cut 1 base from V and 3 bases from J, with 14 bases between. The V gene's germline CDR1 is SGHRS and CDR2 YFSETQ. CDR3 length: 15 residues. Findings and caveats of the study: Recipient marrow harbored GvH clones, some of which surfaced first in ileum or blood.

About this clone itself: What it binds is not known.

The input for sequencing was unstimulated CD8+ T cells sorted from spleen or lymph node cells, taken before intestinal transplant. V usage is TRBV5-1 and J usage is TRBJ2-7; a possible D gene is TRBD2 (6 bases). The TCR originated in a human donor who received an intestinal transplant. The CDR3 loop is CASSLCQRAYYEQYF. The CDR3 region has the DNA TGCGCCAGCAGCTTGTGTCAGCGGGCGTACTACGAGCAGTACTTC.